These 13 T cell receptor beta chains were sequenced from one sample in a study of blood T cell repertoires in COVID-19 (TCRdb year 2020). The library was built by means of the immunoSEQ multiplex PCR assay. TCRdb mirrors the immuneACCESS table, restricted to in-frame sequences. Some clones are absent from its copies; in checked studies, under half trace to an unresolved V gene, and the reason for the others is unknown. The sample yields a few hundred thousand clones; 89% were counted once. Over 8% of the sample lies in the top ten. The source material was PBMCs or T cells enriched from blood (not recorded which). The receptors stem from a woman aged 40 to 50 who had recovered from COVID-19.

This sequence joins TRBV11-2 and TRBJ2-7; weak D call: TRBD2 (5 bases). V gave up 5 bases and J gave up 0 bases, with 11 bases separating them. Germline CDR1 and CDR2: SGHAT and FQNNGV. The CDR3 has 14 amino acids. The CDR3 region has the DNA TGTGCCAGCAGCCCTACTAGGAGCTCCTACGAGCAGTACTTC. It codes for CASSPTRSSYEQYF. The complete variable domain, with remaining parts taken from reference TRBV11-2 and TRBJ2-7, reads EAGVAQSPRYKIIEKRQSVAFWCNPISGHATLYWYQQILGQGPKLLIQFQNNGVVDDSQLPKDRFSAERLKGVDSTLKIQPAKLEDSAVYLCASSPTRSSYEQYFGPGTRLTVT.

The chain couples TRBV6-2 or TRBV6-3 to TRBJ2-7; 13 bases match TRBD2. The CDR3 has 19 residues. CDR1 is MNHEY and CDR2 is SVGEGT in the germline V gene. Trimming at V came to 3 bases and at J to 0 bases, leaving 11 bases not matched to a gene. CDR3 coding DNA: TGTGCCAGCAGTTATCCCCCGGGACTAGCGGGGTATGCCTCCTACGAGCAGTACTTC. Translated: CASSYPPGLAGYASYEQYF.

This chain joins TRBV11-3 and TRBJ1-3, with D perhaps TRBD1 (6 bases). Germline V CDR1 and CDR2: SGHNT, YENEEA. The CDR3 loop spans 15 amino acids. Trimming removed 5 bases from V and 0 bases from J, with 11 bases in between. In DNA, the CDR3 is TGTGCCAGCAGCGCCTTGGACAGCTCTGGAAACACCATATATTTT. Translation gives CASSALDSSGNTIYF.

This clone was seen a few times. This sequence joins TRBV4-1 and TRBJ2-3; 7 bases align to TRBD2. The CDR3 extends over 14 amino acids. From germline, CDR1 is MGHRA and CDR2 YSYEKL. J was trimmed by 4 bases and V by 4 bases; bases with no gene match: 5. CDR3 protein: CASSPGTTADTQYF. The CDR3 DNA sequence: TGCGCCAGCAGCCCTGGGACTACCGCAGATACGCAGTATTTT.

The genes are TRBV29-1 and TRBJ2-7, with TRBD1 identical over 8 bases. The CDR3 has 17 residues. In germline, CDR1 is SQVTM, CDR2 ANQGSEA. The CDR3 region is CTRQPRQGTKRDYEQYF. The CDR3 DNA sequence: TGCACCCGTCAGCCGAGACAGGGGACCAAGAGGGACTACGAGCAGTACTTC.

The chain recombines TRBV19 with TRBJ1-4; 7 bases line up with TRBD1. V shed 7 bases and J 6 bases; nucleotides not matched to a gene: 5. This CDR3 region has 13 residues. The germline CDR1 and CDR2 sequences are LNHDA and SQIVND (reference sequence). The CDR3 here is CASTEGADEKLFF. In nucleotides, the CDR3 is TGTGCCAGTACTGAGGGGGCGGATGAAAAACTGTTTTTT.

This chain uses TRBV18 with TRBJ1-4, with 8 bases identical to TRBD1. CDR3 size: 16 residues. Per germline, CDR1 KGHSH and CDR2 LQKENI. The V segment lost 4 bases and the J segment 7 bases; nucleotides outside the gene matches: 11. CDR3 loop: CASSLSAGTGGEKLFF. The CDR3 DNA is TGTGCCAGCTCACTTTCCGCCGGGACAGGAGGTGAAAAACTGTTTTTT.

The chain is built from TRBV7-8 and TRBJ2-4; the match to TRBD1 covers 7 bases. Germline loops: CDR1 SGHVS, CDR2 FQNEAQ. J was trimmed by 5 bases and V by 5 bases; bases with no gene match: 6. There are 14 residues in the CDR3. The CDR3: CASSGRDRENIQYF. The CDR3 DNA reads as TGTGCCAGCAGCGGCCGGGACAGAGAAAACATTCAGTACTTC.

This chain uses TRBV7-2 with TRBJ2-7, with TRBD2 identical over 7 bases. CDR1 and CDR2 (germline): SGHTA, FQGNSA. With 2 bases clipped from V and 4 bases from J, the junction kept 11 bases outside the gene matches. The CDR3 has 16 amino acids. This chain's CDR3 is CASSLWGGRSSYEQYF. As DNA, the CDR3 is TGTGCCAGCAGCTTATGGGGCGGGAGATCCTCTTACGAGCAGTACTTC.

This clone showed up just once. Here the CDR3 DNA reads TGTGCCAGCAGCGTAACCGGGAAGCATATGAATGAGCAGTTCTTC. Its protein product is CASSVTGKHMNEQFF. The rearrangement uses TRBV9 and TRBJ2-1; D possibly corresponds to TRBD2 (5 bases). Germline CDR1 reads SGDLS; CDR2 reads YYNGEE. V lost 1 base, J lost 7 bases, and 15 bases lay in between. This CDR3 has 15 amino acids.

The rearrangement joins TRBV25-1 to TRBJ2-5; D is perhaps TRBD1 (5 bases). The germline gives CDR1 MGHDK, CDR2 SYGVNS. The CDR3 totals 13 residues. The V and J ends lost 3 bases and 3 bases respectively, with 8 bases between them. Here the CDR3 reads CASSEQGKETQYF. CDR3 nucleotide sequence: TGTGCCAGCAGTGAGCAGGGTAAAGAGACCCAGTACTTC.

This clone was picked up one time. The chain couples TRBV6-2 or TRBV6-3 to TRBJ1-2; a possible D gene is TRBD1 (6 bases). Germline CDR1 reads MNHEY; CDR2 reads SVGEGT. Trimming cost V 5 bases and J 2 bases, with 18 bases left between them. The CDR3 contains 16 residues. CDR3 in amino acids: CASSRTDSLGNYGYTF. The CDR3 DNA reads TGTGCCAGCAGTCGAACGGACAGCTTGGGGAACTATGGCTACACCTTC.

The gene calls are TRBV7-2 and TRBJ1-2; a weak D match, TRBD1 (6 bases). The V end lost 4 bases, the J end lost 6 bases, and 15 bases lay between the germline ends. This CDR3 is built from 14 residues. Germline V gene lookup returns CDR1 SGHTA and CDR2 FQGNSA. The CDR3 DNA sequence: TGTGCCAGCAGCTCCCGGGGGGACAACAATGGCTACACCTTC. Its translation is CASSSRGDNNGYTF.